Shown below are 29 T cell receptor beta chains from a single sample sequenced in a study of CD8 T cells in Susac syndrome (dated by TCRdb to between 2018 and 2021). Library construction relied on the immunoSEQ multiplex PCR assay. RNA was extracted using the RNeasy kit, and about 0.5 to 1 ug of the RNA was reverse transcribed with random hexamers. TCRdb reran the public reads through fastp at Q25 and MiXCR, keeping productive beta chains. Each CDR3 protein appears once, grouped with its most common genes and DNA. The sample records about 140,000 distinct CDR3 sequences, 85% to 95% of which are singletons. Around 0.15% of the sample is held by the ten biggest clonotypes. The sample taken for sequencing was CD4+ T cells from PBMCs. These receptors were obtained from a human donor with Susac syndrome.

A word on this clonotype: Germline is not matched at one junction end, which may reflect a read error. The CDR3 loop is CATSDAGTSSRDTQYF. In DNA form, the CDR3 reads TGTGCCACCAGTGATGCCGGGACTAGTAGCAGAGATACGCAGTATTTT. The rearrangement links TRBV24-1 to TRBJ2-3; TRBD2 matches 8 bases. Germline V lookup: CDR1 KGHDR, CDR2 SFDVKD. The CDR3 extends over 16 amino acids.

This chain connects TRBV7-3 to TRBJ1-1; D is perhaps TRBD1 (5 bases). This CDR3 comprises 15 residues. V was shortened by 5 bases and J by 6 bases, with 19 bases between the two germline ends. Germline V lookup: CDR1 SGHTA, CDR2 FQGTGA. CDR3 nucleotides: TGTGCCAGCAGCCTAGCCAGGGTGGGAGACGCTGAAGCTTTCTTT. As protein: CASSLARVGDAEAFF.

The gene calls are TRBV2 and TRBJ2-7, with 8 positions matching TRBD1. Germline CDR1 is SNHLY and CDR2 is FYNNEI. CDR3 size: 15 residues. The V gene end was trimmed by 1 base and the J gene end by 9 bases; junction bases not matched to a gene: 11. The CDR3 loop is CASSEGGTGFLVQYF. DNA for the CDR3: TGTGCCAGCAGTGAAGGCGGGACAGGATTCTTGGTGCAGTACTTC.

V and J are TRBV12-3 or TRBV12-4 and TRBJ2-7; the D gene could be TRBD1 or TRBD2 (6 bases each). Trimming shortened V by 5 bases and J by 2 bases, and 16 bases separated the two germline ends. The CDR3 is 15 residues long. CDR3: CASSRTGRPTYEQYF. The CDR3 DNA reads TGTGCCAGCAGTCGTACAGGGAGGCCCACCTACGAGCAGTACTTC.

The chain joins TRBV20-1 to TRBJ1-5, with D uncertain. V was pared by 0 bases and J by 9 bases, with 15 bases between. There are 14 residues in the CDR3. The V gene's germline CDR1 is DFQATT and CDR2 SNEGSKA (reference sequence). The CDR3 reads CSARDHGDSGPQHF. The CDR3 DNA sequence: TGCAGTGCTAGAGATCATGGTGATTCTGGGCCCCAGCATTTT.

This clonotype appeared once. The gene calls are TRBV12-3 or TRBV12-4 and TRBJ1-4, with TRBD1 matching over 10 bases. The CDR3 has 14 amino acids. V lost 5 bases, J lost 8 bases, and 5 bases stayed unmatched. Here the CDR3 DNA reads TGTGCCAGCAGTCGGACAGGGGGAGGCGAAAAACTGTTTTTT. Translating gives CASSRTGGGEKLFF.

DNA for the CDR3: TGTGCCACCAGCAGAGGGGTGCTCACAGATACGCAGTATTTT. Amino acid sequence: CATSRGVLTDTQYF. The chain links TRBV15 to TRBJ2-3, with unresolved D. Between the trimmed V and J ends, which lost 1 base and 2 bases, there was a span of 7 bases. Germline-derived CDR1 and CDR2 are LNHNV and YYDKDF (reference sequence). The CDR3 loop spans 14 amino acids. Combining the CDR3 with reference TRBV15 and TRBJ2-3 gives the whole variable domain DAMVIQNPRYQVTQFGKPVTLSCSQTLNHNVMYWYQQKSSQAPKLLFHYYDKDFNNEADTPDNFQSRRPNTSFCFLDIRSPGLGDTAMYLCATSRGVLTDTQYFGPGTRLTVL.

The V gene is TRBV27, the J gene TRBJ1-6; unclear D gene. Germline CDR1 and CDR2: MNHEY and SMNVEV (reference sequence). The CDR3 has 14 amino acids. Deletions cut 5 bases from V and 2 bases from J, with 7 bases between. CDR3 protein: CASSRVTYNSPLHF. The CDR3 DNA reads TGTGCCAGCAGTCGCGTCACCTATAATTCACCCCTCCACTTT.

The chain combines TRBV5-4 with TRBJ2-2; TRBD1 or TRBD2 may be the D gene (5 bases each). V was cut by 3 bases and J by 5 bases, with 11 bases left in between. Germline V gene sequence: CDR1 SGHNT, CDR2 YYREEE (reference sequence). This CDR3 has 14 residues. The CDR3 region is CASSYRGRTGELFF. The CDR3 DNA reads TGTGCCAGCAGCTACCGGGGCCGAACCGGGGAGCTGTTTTTT.

CDR3 sequence (DNA): TGTGCCAGCAGTCCTCACCACAGGACAGGTGGAGAAGGCTACACCTTC. This codes for CASSPHHRTGGEGYTF. The chain employs TRBV27 and TRBJ1-2, with TRBD1 identical over 7 bases. V lost 5 bases and J lost 8; bases outside the gene matches: 17. This CDR3 has 16 residues. Looked up from germline, CDR1 is MNHEY and CDR2 is SMNVEV (reference sequence).

The chain has TRBV7-8 and TRBJ2-5; 12 nucleotides align to TRBD2. Germline V gene sequence: CDR1 SGHVS, CDR2 FQNEAQ. The junction had 2 bases not matched to a gene; V was cut back by 1 base and J by 5 bases. The CDR3 runs 15 residues. The CDR3 nucleotides read TGTGCCAGCAGCTTAGGGGGGACTAGCGGGGAGACCCAGTACTTC. This translates into CASSLGGTSGETQYF.

CDR3 coding DNA: TGTGCCAGCAGTTTAAGGCACCAGAATTCACCCCTCCACTTT. It specifies CASSLRHQNSPLHF. This chain links TRBV12-3 or TRBV12-4 with TRBJ1-6; D remains unclear. This CDR3 is 14 amino acids long. V lost 2 bases and J lost 7, with 9 bases in between.

The rearrangement links TRBV20-1 to TRBJ2-7; perhaps TRBD2 as D (6 bases). V was pared by 6 bases and J by 4 bases, with 19 bases between. The germline CDR1 and CDR2 sequences are DFQATT and SNEGSKA (reference sequence). The CDR3 has 14 residues. The CDR3 region is CSALMGLKVYEQYF. In DNA, the CDR3 is TGCAGTGCCCTTATGGGACTGAAGGTGTACGAGCAGTACTTC.

CDR3 DNA sequence: TGCAGCGTTGATACCCTTACCTATGGCTACACCTTC. Its translation is CSVDTLTYGYTF. The chain has TRBV29-1 and TRBJ1-2, with no clear D. The CDR3 has 12 residues. Germline V lookup: CDR1 SQVTM, CDR2 ANQGSEA. Trimming left V 3 bases short and J 4 bases short, with 9 bases between.

The chain is built from TRBV3-1 and TRBJ2-3, with 7 bases lining up with TRBD1. The germline gives CDR1 LGHDT, CDR2 YNNKEL (reference sequence). The CDR3 consists of 16 residues. V lost 4 bases, J lost 5 bases, and 12 bases stayed unmatched. The chain's CDR3 is CASSLTTGTALDTQYF. The CDR3 nucleotides are TGTGCCAGCAGCCTGACCACCGGGACAGCACTAGATACGCAGTATTTT.

This clonotype was found once. The V gene is TRBV3-1, the J gene TRBJ1-5; D is unresolved. The CDR3 loop spans 13 amino acids. Trimming took 3 bases from V and 2 from J, leaving 5 bases between them. Germline V gives CDR1 LGHDT, CDR2 YNNKEL (reference sequence). The DNA of the CDR3 is TGTGCCAGCAGCCACGAGGGCAATCAGCCCCAGCATTTT. This translates into CASSHEGNQPQHF.

The V gene is TRBV11-3, the J gene TRBJ2-2; D might be TRBD1 or TRBD2, each matching 5 bases. V lost 2 bases to trimming and J lost 3 bases, with 7 bases between them. CDR3 size: 14 residues. Germline CDR1 reads SGHNT; CDR2 reads YENEEA. The CDR3 nucleotides are TGTGCCAGCAGCTTAAGAGGGGACACCGGGGAGCTGTTTTTT. It codes for CASSLRGDTGELFF.

This clonotype has just one count. The chain links TRBV23-1 to TRBJ2-2, with a weak D call TRBD2 (5 bases). TRBV23-1 is recorded as an ORF, its role being uncertain. The V end was cut by 2 bases, the J end by 0 bases, with 13 bases between. The CDR3 is 17 amino acids. Here the CDR3 DNA reads TGCGCCAGCAGTCAAACCCCCAGCGGAGCGAACACCGGGGAGCTGTTTTTT. Translating it yields CASSQTPSGANTGELFF.

The sample holds a few counts of this clonotype. This chain links TRBV20-1 with TRBJ2-1; D is uncertain. The CDR3 has 10 residues. Trimming stripped 4 bases from V and 7 bases from J, with 5 bases between. CDR1 is DFQATT and CDR2 is SNEGSKA in the germline V gene (reference sequence). CDR3 coding DNA: TGCAGTGCTATGTCTAATGAGCAGTTCTTC. It encodes CSAMSNEQFF.

This rearrangement joins TRBV7-2 to TRBJ2-4; D may be TRBD1 (5 bases). The CDR3 is 17 amino acids. The germline gives CDR1 SGHTA, CDR2 FQGNSA. Trimming took off 0 bases at V and 1 base at J, with 13 bases between the two ends. In nucleotides, the CDR3 is TGTGCCAGCAGCTTAGCGGTTTCGTCAGGGGCCAAAAACATTCAGTACTTC. The encoded protein is CASSLAVSSGAKNIQYF.

The J gene is TRBJ1-5, the V gene TRBV30, with 10 nucleotides matching TRBD1. Losses at the gene ends were 3 bases for V and 3 bases for J; bases not matched to a gene: 5. Looked up from germline, CDR1 is GTSNPN and CDR2 is SVGIG (reference sequence). CDR3 length: 15 residues. CDR3: CAWSDRGRLNQPQHF. The DNA of the CDR3 is TGTGCCTGGAGCGACAGGGGGCGACTCAATCAGCCCCAGCATTTT.

The chain carries TRBV20-1 and TRBJ1-4, with 7 bases matching TRBD1. V dropped 1 base and J dropped 6; count of bases not matched to a gene: 2. The length of the CDR3 is 13 residues. The germline V gene has CDR1 DFQATT and CDR2 SNEGSKA (reference sequence). The CDR3 bases are TGCAGTGCTAGAGCCACAGGGGATGAAAAACTGTTTTTT. Translation gives CSARATGDEKLFF.

The rearrangement links TRBV28 to TRBJ1-1; TRBD1 matches 10 bases. The CDR3 runs 14 residues. Trimming took 3 bases from V and 7 from J; bases not matched to a gene: 5. Germline V lookup: CDR1 MDHEN, CDR2 SYDVKM. CDR3 region: CASSFDRGRIEAFF. CDR3 sequence (DNA): TGTGCCAGCAGTTTTGACAGGGGGCGTATTGAAGCTTTCTTT.

The chain has TRBV6-2 or TRBV6-3 and TRBJ2-7; 7 bases are shared with TRBD1. The CDR3 is 14 residues long. Germline CDR1 is MNHEY and CDR2 is SVGEGT. With V trimmed by 7 bases and J by 3 bases, 9 bases remained unmatched. The CDR3, as DNA: TGTGCCAGCAACGACCCGGGACAGAACTACGAGCAGTACTTC. Protein product: CASNDPGQNYEQYF.

The genes are TRBV7-2 and TRBJ2-7; tentative D call: TRBD2 (6 bases). Germline-derived CDR1 and CDR2 are SGHTA and FQGNSA. The length of the CDR3 is 15 residues. V was shortened by 4 bases and J by 2 bases, with 15 bases between the two germline ends. CDR3 in amino acids: CASSSGGGPTYEQYF. Here the CDR3 DNA reads TGTGCCAGCAGCTCAGGTGGAGGGCCGACCTACGAGCAGTACTTC.

The chain's CDR3 is CASSWTGGDNQPQHF. The CDR3 bases are TGTGCCAGCAGTTGGACAGGGGGCGACAATCAGCCCCAGCATTTT. This rearrangement joins TRBV28 to TRBJ1-5; TRBD1 matches 11 bases. Germline V gene data show CDR1 as MDHEN and CDR2 as SYDVKM. V gave up 4 bases and J gave up 3 bases; unmatched junction bases: 2. There are 15 residues in the CDR3.

This sequence joins TRBV29-1 and TRBJ2-1, with 9 bases lining up with TRBD2. V trimming: 5 bases; J trimming: 4 bases; junction bases outside the gene matches: 12. This CDR3 has 16 residues. Germline CDR1 SQVTM, CDR2 ANQGSEA. The CDR3 here is CSVPAGGNFWYNEQFF. Written as DNA, the CDR3 is TGCAGCGTTCCCGCGGGAGGGAATTTTTGGTACAATGAGCAGTTCTTC.

V and J are TRBV7-2 and TRBJ1-5, with D possibly matching TRBD1 (6 bases). Germline V gives CDR1 SGHTA, CDR2 FQGNSA. The V end lost 2 bases, the J end lost 6 bases, and 11 bases lay between the germline ends. The CDR3 is made up of 14 amino acids. CDR3 coding DNA: TGTGCCAGCAGCTTAAGGGGAGGGGGTCAGCCCCAGCATTTT. Protein: CASSLRGGGQPQHF.

The rearrangement uses TRBV29-1 and TRBJ1-2; 12 nucleotides match TRBD1. This CDR3 spans 13 amino acids. Germline CDR1 SQVTM, CDR2 ANQGSEA. Trimming at V came to 6 bases and at J to 8 bases, leaving 7 bases not matched to a gene. CDR3 in amino acids: CSVPGQGAGGYTF. CDR3 DNA: TGCAGCGTCCCGGGACAGGGGGCGGGAGGCTACACCTTC.